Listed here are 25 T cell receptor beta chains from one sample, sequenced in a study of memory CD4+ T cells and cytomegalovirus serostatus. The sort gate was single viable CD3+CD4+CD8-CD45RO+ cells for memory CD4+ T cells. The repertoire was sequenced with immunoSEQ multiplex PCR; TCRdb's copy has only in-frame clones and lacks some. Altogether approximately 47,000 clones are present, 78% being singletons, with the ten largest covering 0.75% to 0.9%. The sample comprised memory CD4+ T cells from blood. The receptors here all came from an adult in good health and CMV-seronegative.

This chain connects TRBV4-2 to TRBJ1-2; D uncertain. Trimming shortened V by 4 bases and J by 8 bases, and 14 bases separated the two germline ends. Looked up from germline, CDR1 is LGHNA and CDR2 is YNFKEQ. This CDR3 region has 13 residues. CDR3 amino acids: CASSPYSQTGYTF. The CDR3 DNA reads TGTGCCAGCAGCCCATACAGCCAAACGGGCTACACCTTC.

CDR3 sequence (DNA): TGTGCTAGTAACCCCCTAGTCCGGGACAGGGAGGTTTACGGCTACACCTTC. As protein: CASNPLVRDREVYGYTF. V and J are TRBV12-5 and TRBJ1-2; 9 bases match TRBD1. The length of the CDR3 is 17 residues. J lost 8 bases, V lost 8 bases, and 21 bases had no gene match. Germline V lookup: CDR1 LGHNT, CDR2 FRNRAP.

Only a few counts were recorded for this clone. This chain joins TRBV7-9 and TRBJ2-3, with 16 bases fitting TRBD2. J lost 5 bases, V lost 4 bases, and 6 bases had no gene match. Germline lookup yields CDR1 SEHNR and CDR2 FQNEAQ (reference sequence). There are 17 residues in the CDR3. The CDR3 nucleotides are TGTGCCAGCAGCTCGGGACTAGCGGGGGGGCGAGGAGATACGCAGTATTTT. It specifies CASSSGLAGGRGDTQYF. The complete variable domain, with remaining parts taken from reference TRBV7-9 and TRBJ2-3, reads DTGVSQNPRHKITKRGQNVTFRCDPISEHNRLYWYRQTLGQGPEFLTYFQNEAQLEKSRLLSDRFSAERPKGSFSTLEIQRTEQGDSAMYLCASSSGLAGGRGDTQYFGPGTRLTVL.

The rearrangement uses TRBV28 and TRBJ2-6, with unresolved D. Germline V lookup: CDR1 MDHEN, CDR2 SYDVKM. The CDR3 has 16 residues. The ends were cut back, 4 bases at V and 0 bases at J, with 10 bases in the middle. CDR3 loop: CASSWGSNSGANVLTF. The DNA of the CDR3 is TGTGCCAGCAGTTGGGGATCTAACTCTGGGGCCAACGTCCTGACTTTC.

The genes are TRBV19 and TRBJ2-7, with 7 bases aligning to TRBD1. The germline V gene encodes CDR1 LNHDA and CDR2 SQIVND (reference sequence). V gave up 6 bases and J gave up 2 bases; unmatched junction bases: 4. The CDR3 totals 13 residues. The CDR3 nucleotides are TGTGCCAGTAGACAGGGGAAGGCCTACGAGCAGTACTTC. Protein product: CASRQGKAYEQYF. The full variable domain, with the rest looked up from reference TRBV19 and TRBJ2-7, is DGGITQSPKYLFRKEGQNVTLSCEQNLNHDAMYWYRQDPGQGLRLIYYSQIVNDFQKGDIAEGYSVSREKKESFPLTVTSAQKNPTAFYLCASRQGKAYEQYFGPGTRLTVT.

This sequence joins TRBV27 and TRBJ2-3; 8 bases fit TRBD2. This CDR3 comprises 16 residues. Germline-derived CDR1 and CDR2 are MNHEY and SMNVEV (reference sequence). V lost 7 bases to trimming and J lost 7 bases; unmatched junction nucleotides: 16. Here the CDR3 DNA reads TGTGCCAGCACCTCTTATCGTAGCGGGATGACAAATACGCAGTATTTT. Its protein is CASTSYRSGMTNTQYF.

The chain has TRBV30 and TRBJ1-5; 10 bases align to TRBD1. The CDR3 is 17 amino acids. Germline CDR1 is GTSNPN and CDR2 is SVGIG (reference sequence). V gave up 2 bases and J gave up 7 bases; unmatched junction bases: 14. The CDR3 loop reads CAWSRPGTGVGRQPQHF. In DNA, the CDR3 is TGTGCCTGGAGTCGTCCCGGGACAGGGGTCGGGCGCCAGCCCCAGCATTTT.

The CDR3 sequence is CASSYSESGANVLTF. Here the CDR3 DNA reads TGTGCCAGCAGTTACTCGGAATCTGGGGCCAACGTCCTGACTTTC. This chain joins TRBV6-5 and TRBJ2-6, with D uncertain. Germline loops: CDR1 MNHEY, CDR2 SVGAGI. The CDR3 has 15 residues. Trimming shortened V by 0 bases and J by 1 base, and 4 bases separated the two germline ends.

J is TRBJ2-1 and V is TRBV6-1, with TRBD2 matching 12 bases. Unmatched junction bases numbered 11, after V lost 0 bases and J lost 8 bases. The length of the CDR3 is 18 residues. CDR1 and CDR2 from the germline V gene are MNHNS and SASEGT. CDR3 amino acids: CASSEAGGASGRAHEQFF. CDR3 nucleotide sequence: TGTGCCAGCAGTGAAGCGGGAGGGGCTAGCGGGAGGGCTCATGAGCAGTTCTTC.

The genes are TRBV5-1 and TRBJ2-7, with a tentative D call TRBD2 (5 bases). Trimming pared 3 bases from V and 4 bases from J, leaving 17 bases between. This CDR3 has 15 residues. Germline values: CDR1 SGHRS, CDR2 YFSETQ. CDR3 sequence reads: CASSSSTKGRYEQYF. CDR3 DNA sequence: TGCGCCAGCAGCTCCTCGACGAAAGGGAGATACGAGCAGTACTTC.

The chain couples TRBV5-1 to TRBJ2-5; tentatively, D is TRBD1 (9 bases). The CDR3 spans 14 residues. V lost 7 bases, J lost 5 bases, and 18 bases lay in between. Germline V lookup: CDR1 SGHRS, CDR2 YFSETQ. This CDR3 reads CASGQGTGGETQYF. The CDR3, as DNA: TGCGCCAGCGGACAGGGGACGGGAGGGGAGACCCAGTACTTC.

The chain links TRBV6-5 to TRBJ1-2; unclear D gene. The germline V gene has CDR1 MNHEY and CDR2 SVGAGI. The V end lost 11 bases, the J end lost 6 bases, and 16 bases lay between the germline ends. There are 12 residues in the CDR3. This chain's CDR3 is CASQGRLDGYTF. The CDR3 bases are TGTGCCTCCCAAGGGCGGCTGGATGGCTACACCTTC.

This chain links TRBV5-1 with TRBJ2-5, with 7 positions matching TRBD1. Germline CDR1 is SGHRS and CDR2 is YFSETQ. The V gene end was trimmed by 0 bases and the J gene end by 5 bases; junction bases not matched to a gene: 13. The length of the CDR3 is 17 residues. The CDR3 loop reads CASSLADRVGIRETQYF. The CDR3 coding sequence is TGCGCCAGCAGCTTGGCCGACAGGGTCGGTATTAGGGAGACCCAGTACTTC. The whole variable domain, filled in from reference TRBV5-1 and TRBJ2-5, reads KAGVTQTPRYLIKTRGQQVTLSCSPISGHRSVSWYQQTPGQGLQFLFEYFSETQRNKGNFPGRFSGRQFSNSRSEMNVSTLELGDSALYLCASSLADRVGIRETQYFGPGTRLLVL.

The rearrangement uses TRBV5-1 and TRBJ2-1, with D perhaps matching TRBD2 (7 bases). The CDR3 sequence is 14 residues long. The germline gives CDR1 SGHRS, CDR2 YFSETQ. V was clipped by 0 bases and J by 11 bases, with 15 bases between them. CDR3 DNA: TGCGCCAGCAGCTTGGATCGGGGAGGGGGTAAGCAGTTCTTC. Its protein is CASSLDRGGGKQFF.

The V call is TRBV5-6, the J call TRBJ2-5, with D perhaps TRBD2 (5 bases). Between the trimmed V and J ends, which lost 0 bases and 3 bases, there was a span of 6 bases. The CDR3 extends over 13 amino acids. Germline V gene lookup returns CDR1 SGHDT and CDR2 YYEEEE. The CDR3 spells CASSLVGEETQYF. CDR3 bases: TGTGCCAGCAGCTTGGTGGGAGAAGAGACCCAGTACTTC.

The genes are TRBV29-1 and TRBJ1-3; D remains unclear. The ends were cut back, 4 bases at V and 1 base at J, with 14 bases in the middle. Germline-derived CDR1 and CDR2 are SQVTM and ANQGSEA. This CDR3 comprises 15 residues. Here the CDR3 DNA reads TGCAGCGTTGCAAGCTCGGGGATGTCTGGAAACACCATATATTTT. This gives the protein CSVASSGMSGNTIYF.

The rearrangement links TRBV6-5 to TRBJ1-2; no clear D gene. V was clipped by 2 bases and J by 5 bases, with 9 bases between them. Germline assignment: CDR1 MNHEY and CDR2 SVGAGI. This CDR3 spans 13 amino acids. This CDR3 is CASSYTQEYGYTF. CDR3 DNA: TGTGCCAGCAGTTACACCCAGGAGTATGGCTACACCTTC.

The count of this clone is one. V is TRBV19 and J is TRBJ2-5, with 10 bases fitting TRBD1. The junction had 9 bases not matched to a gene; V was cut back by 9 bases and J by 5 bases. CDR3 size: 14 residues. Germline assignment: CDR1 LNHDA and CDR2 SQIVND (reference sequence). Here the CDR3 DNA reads TGTGCCAGCTCCGGGACAGGGGTTAGTGAGACCCAGTACTTC. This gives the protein CASSGTGVSETQYF.

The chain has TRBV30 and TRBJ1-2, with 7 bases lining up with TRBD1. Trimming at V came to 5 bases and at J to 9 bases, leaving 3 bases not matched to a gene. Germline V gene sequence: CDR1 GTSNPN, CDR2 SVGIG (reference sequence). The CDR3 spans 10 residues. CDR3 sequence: CAWYRGRYTF. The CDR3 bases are TGTGCCTGGTACAGGGGACGCTACACCTTC.

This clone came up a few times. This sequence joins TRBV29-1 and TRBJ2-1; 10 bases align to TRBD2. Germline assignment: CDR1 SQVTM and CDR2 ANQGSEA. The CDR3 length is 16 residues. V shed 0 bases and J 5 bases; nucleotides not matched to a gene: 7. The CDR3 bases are TGCAGCGTTGAAGATCCGAGCGGGAGGGCTGACAATGAGCAGTTCTTC. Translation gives CSVEDPSGRADNEQFF.

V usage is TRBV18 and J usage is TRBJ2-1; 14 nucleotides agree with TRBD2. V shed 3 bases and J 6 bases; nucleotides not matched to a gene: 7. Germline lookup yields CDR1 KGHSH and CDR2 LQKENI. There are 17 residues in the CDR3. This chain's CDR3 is CASSPLEGTSGSNEQFF. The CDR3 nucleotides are TGTGCCAGCTCACCCCTCGAAGGGACTAGCGGGAGCAATGAGCAGTTCTTC.

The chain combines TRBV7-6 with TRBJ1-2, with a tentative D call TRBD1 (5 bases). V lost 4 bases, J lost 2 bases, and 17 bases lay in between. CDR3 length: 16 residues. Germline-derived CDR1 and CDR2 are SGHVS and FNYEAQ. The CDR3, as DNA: TGTGCCAGCAGCTCTATTCAGGGCAGGGTGAACTATGGCTACACCTTC. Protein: CASSSIQGRVNYGYTF.

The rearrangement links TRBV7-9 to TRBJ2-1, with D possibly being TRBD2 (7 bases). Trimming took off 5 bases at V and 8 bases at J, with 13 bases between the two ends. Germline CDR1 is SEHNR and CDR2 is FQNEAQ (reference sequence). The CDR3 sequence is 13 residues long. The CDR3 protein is CASSTRGAYEQFF. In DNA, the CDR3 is TGTGCCAGCAGCACCCGGGGGGCTTATGAGCAGTTCTTC.

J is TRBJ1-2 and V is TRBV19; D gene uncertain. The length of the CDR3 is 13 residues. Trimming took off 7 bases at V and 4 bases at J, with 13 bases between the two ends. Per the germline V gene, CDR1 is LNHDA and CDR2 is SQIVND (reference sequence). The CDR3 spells CASIGLRVYGYTF. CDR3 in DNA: TGTGCCAGTATAGGTTTGCGGGTCTATGGCTACACCTTC.

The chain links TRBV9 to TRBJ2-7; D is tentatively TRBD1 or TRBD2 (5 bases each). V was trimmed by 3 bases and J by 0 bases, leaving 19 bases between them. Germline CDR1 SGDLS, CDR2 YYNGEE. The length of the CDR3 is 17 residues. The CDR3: CASSAFAGTASSYEQYF. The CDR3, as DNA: TGTGCCAGCAGCGCCTTCGCCGGGACGGCGAGCTCCTACGAGCAGTACTTC.